The 2 T cell receptor beta chains given below trace back to one sample, sequenced in a study of Tregs in tolerant kidney transplant recipients. Using immunoSEQ multiplex PCR, the repertoire was profiled, and TCRdb retains in-frame clones only, with some absent. The sample table sets out 48,000 or so clones. The sequences come from CD4+ T cells from blood, collected before the transplant. These receptors originate from a human donor who received a combined kidney and bone marrow transplant.

As regards this clone: The sequence runs out 3 residues before the end of the CDR3; the remainder is reconstructed from the germline J gene. The chain couples TRBV7-2 to TRBJ1-6; D is perhaps TRBD1 (6 bases). In germline, CDR1 is SGHTA, CDR2 FQGNSA. The CDR3 length is 14 residues. V lost 4 bases and J lost 6, with 10 bases in between. The sequenced part of the CDR3 DNA is TGTGCCAGCAGCTCCAGGGGTGGTAATTCACCC. It codes for CASSSRGGNSP. The full CDR3 sequence reads CASSSRGGNSPLHF.

With regard to this clone: The CDR3 is cut off 3 residues early in the read; its end comes from the germline J gene. The chain couples TRBV5-1 to TRBJ2-3; D is possibly TRBD2 (7 bases). Germline CDR1 SGHRS, CDR2 YFSETQ. V lost 3 bases to trimming and J lost 4 bases, with 15 bases between them. CDR3 length equals 15 residues. The CDR3 loop is CASSSSQGGADTQYF. Partial CDR3 DNA: TGCGCCAGCAGCTCATCTCAAGGGGGGGCAGATACG.